These 12 T cell receptor beta chains were sequenced from one sample in a study of T cells after yellow fever vaccination. TCRdb re-called the 5' RACE reads with MiXCR, one entry per CDR3 protein. This table has about 68,000 distinct CDR3 sequences, about 6% appearing once. This specimen consisted of CD8+ T cells sorted from PBMCs, obtained more than 40 days after the first yellow fever vaccination. Receptors were obtained from a young man who received the YFV17D yellow fever vaccine.

This clonotype was recorded many times. This chain uses TRBV5-1 with TRBJ1-1; D might be TRBD1 (6 bases). The CDR3 has 16 amino acids. The V end was cut by 1 base, the J end by 5 bases, with 18 bases between. CDR1 SGHRS and CDR2 YFSETQ come from the germline V gene. CDR3 sequence: CASSLRGGIGETEAFF. For the CDR3, the DNA is TGCGCCAGCAGCTTGAGGGGGGGTATTGGGGAAACTGAAGCTTTCTTT.

This clonotype came up a few times. The chain links TRBV5-5 to TRBJ1-5; the D is unclear. Trimming removed 2 bases at V and 0 bases at J, with 9 bases between. The CDR3 extends over 15 amino acids. Germline V lookup: CDR1 SGHKS, CDR2 YYEKEE (reference sequence). The CDR3 DNA reads TGTGCCAGCAGCTTCCACTCAGCTAGCAATCAGCCCCAGCATTTT. This codes for CASSFHSASNQPQHF.

In its sample, this clonotype was seen many times. CDR3 in amino acids: CASSLQINQPQHF. The CDR3 bases are TGTGCCAGCAGTTTGCAGATAAATCAGCCCCAGCATTTT. The chain is built from TRBV27 and TRBJ1-5; no clear D gene. The length of the CDR3 is 13 residues. The V end lost 3 bases, the J end lost 4 bases, and 7 bases lay between the germline ends. Germline CDR1 MNHEY, CDR2 SMNVEV (reference sequence).

The V call is TRBV5-1, the J call TRBJ1-1, with D possibly TRBD1 on 6 matching bases. There are 17 residues in the CDR3. The germline V gene encodes CDR1 SGHRS and CDR2 YFSETQ. V was pared by 0 bases and J by 3 bases, with 18 bases between. The CDR3 sequence: CASSLAPVGGRDTEAFF. The DNA of the CDR3 is TGCGCCAGCAGCTTGGCCCCCGTAGGGGGGCGAGACACTGAAGCTTTCTTT.

This clonotype came up many times. The chain employs TRBV21-1 and TRBJ2-7; TRBD1, as called in the table, went unchecked against the DNA. TRBV21-1 is described as a pseudogene. This CDR3 is built from 14 residues. The CDR3 protein is CASSKMEDSYEQYV. The CDR3 region has the DNA TGTGCCAGCAGCAAAATGGAGGACAGCTACGAGCAGTACGTC.

This clonotype was seen at least ten times. The genes are TRBV6-5 and TRBJ1-1; TRBD1 aligns across 7 bases. The germline V gene has CDR1 MNHEY and CDR2 SVGAGI. After removal of 3 bases from V and 3 bases from J, the junction contained 7 bases not matched to a gene. The CDR3 runs 15 residues. CDR3 sequence reads: CASSYSGDSYTEAFF. The CDR3 coding sequence is TGTGCCAGCAGTTATTCCGGGGACAGTTACACTGAAGCTTTCTTT.

This clonotype was picked up a small number of times. The rearrangement links TRBV12-3 or TRBV12-4 to TRBJ1-2, with D tentatively TRBD1 (5 bases). V was cut by 3 bases and J by 8 bases, with 10 bases left in between. This CDR3 contains 12 residues. CDR3 amino acids: CASSLDTSGYTF. As DNA, the CDR3 is TGTGCCAGCAGTTTGGACACGTCGGGCTACACCTTC.

This clonotype was picked up many times. The CDR3 sequence: CASSSGDSNTEAFF. The CDR3 DNA reads TGTGCCAGCAGTTCTGGAGATTCGAACACTGAAGCTTTCTTT. V is TRBV12-3 or TRBV12-4 and J is TRBJ1-1; D call uncertain. The CDR3 runs to 14 residues. V lost 4 bases, J lost 1 base, and 10 bases lay in between.

This clonotype appeared many times. The chain joins TRBV30 to TRBJ2-5; the match to TRBD2 covers 12 bases. Germline V gene sequence: CDR1 GTSNPN, CDR2 SVGIG (reference sequence). This CDR3 is 15 amino acids long. V dropped 2 bases and J dropped 4; count of bases not matched to a gene: 5. The CDR3 DNA follows: TGTGCCTGGAGTCTAGCGGGGGGGTCGATAGAGACCCAGTACTTC. Its translation: CAWSLAGGSIETQYF.

This clonotype was found many times. The rearrangement joins TRBV7-9 to TRBJ2-6; 7 nucleotides line up with TRBD1. Losses at the gene ends were 5 bases for V and 4 bases for J; bases not matched to a gene: 5. From germline, CDR1 is SEHNR and CDR2 FQNEAQ (reference sequence). This CDR3 contains 15 residues. Here the CDR3 reads CASSNTGAGANVLTF. The DNA of the CDR3 is TGTGCCAGCAGCAATACAGGGGCAGGGGCCAACGTCCTGACTTTC.

The rearrangement links TRBV12-3 or TRBV12-4 to TRBJ2-7; tentatively, D is TRBD1 (6 bases). Between the trimmed V and J ends, which lost 4 bases and 2 bases, there was a span of 9 bases. This CDR3 region has 13 residues. The CDR3 loop reads CASSWGPTYEQYF. CDR3 bases: TGTGCCAGCAGTTGGGGGCCGACCTACGAGCAGTACTTC.

DNA of the CDR3: TGTGCCAGCAGCATCGGGACAGGGGAAAAACTGTTTTTT. Translating it yields CASSIGTGEKLFF. The V gene is TRBV7-9, the J gene TRBJ1-4, with 9 nucleotides matching TRBD1. Trimming took 5 bases from V and 8 from J; bases not matched to a gene: 3. The CDR3 has 13 amino acids. Germline CDR1 is SEHNR and CDR2 is FQNEAQ (reference sequence).